The 25 T cell receptor beta chains below come from one sample, sequenced in a study of shared T cell receptors in the human thymus. TCRdb's copy holds only in-frame clones and misses some; the assay was immunoSEQ multiplex PCR. This table has approximately 760,000 clones, 70% to 90% appearing once. The data also belong to a second study, concerning human thymus T cells.

Input material: thymocytes. These receptors originate from a girl under three years old with a congenital heart defect.

This clone appeared a single time. This chain uses TRBV6-5 with TRBJ1-1, with D possibly being TRBD1 (5 bases). V was clipped by 5 bases and J by 4 bases, with 17 bases between them. Germline values: CDR1 MNHEY, CDR2 SVGAGI. This CDR3 is 15 amino acids long. The CDR3 protein is CASSTQQGEVTEAFF. The CDR3 bases are TGTGCCAGCAGTACCCAACAAGGGGAGGTCACTGAAGCTTTCTTT.

The chain links TRBV5-6 to TRBJ2-1, with 8 bases fitting TRBD1. The CDR3 spans 17 residues. Germline CDR1 reads SGHDT; CDR2 reads YYEEEE. The V segment lost 7 bases and the J segment 4 bases; nucleotides outside the gene matches: 16. Here the CDR3 DNA reads TGTGCCAGCTGTACCCCGCTGGACAGGGTACCTTACAATGAGCAGTTCTTC. Protein product: CASCTPLDRVPYNEQFF.

This sequence joins TRBV27 and TRBJ2-6; TRBD1 matches at 9 bases. Germline lookup yields CDR1 MNHEY and CDR2 SMNVEV (reference sequence). This CDR3 spans 17 amino acids. V lost 2 bases and J lost 2; bases outside the gene matches: 4. In DNA form, the CDR3 reads TGTGCCAGCAGTTTAGGGACAGGGAAGACTGGGGCCAACGTCCTGACTTTC. This encodes CASSLGTGKTGANVLTF.

The rearrangement uses TRBV27 and TRBJ1-6; a possible D gene is TRBD1 (6 bases). The CDR3 is 16 residues long. The germline V and J ends were trimmed by 3 bases and 4 bases, with 13 bases remaining between them. Germline-derived CDR1 and CDR2 are MNHEY and SMNVEV (reference sequence). In nucleotides, the CDR3 is TGTGCCAGCAGTTTTGCACAGGGAGAATATAATTCACCCCTCCACTTT. It codes for CASSFAQGEYNSPLHF.

The chain recombines TRBV4-3 with TRBJ1-1; TRBD1 aligns across 9 bases. Germline V lookup: CDR1 LGHNA, CDR2 YSLEER. The CDR3 consists of 16 residues. After removal of 1 base from V and 1 base from J, the junction contained 4 bases not matched to a gene. This CDR3 is CASSQAGTGKNTEAFF. The CDR3 DNA sequence: TGCGCCAGCAGCCAAGCGGGGACAGGGAAGAACACTGAAGCTTTCTTT.

J is TRBJ1-3 and V is TRBV6-5; 7 bases align to TRBD1. V lost 10 bases to trimming and J lost 3 bases; unmatched junction nucleotides: 6. The CDR3 contains 13 residues. Germline CDR1 is MNHEY and CDR2 is SVGAGI. CDR3 in DNA: TGTGCCACCCGACAGGGATGTGGAAACACCATATATTTT. As protein: CATRQGCGNTIYF.

CDR3 protein: CASGQGPRVQYF. The CDR3 nucleotides read TGTGCCAGCGGGCAGGGGCCTCGGGTCCAGTACTTC. This rearrangement joins TRBV2 to TRBJ2-5, with TRBD1 as a possible D gene (6 bases). V was trimmed by 8 bases and J by 10 bases, leaving 17 bases between them. Germline-derived CDR1 and CDR2 are SNHLY and FYNNEI. The CDR3 is made up of 12 amino acids.

This chain links TRBV6-1 with TRBJ1-4, with 9 bases that match TRBD1. The CDR3 runs to 15 residues. V gave up 2 bases and J gave up 5 bases; unmatched junction bases: 3. Germline V lookup: CDR1 MNHNS, CDR2 SASEGT. The CDR3 coding sequence is TGTGCCAGCAGTGAAAAGACAGGGGGAAATGAAAAACTGTTTTTT. Encoded protein: CASSEKTGGNEKLFF.

This clone was seen a handful of times. This chain links TRBV4-2 with TRBJ2-7; 8 bases are a match to TRBD1. The germline V gene has CDR1 LGHNA and CDR2 YNFKEQ. There are 15 residues in the CDR3. The V gene end was trimmed by 1 base and the J gene end by 2 bases; junction bases not matched to a gene: 4. CDR3 protein: CASSQVVQGAYEQYF. CDR3 bases: TGTGCCAGCAGCCAAGTGGTACAGGGGGCCTACGAGCAGTACTTC.

The J gene is TRBJ2-4, the V gene TRBV7-2; 8 bases match TRBD2. The CDR3 loop spans 18 amino acids. The J segment lost 1 base and the V segment lost 2 bases, leaving 10 bases of the junction unmatched. The germline CDR1 and CDR2 sequences are SGHTA and FQGNSA. The CDR3 loop is CASSLTSGHPGAKNIQYF. The CDR3 DNA reads as TGTGCCAGCAGCTTAACTAGCGGACATCCCGGGGCCAAAAACATTCAGTACTTC.

The CDR3 DNA follows: TGTGCCAGCAGTTACGGGACTAGCGCTGAGACCCAGTACTTC. This sequence encodes CASSYGTSAETQYF. The chain carries TRBV6-6 and TRBJ2-5; 10 bases map to TRBD2. From germline, CDR1 is MNHNY and CDR2 SVGAGI (reference sequence). The length of the CDR3 is 14 residues. Trimming cost V 2 bases and J 5 bases; bases outside gene matches: 2.

This rearrangement joins TRBV28 to TRBJ2-7; maybe TRBD1 (6 bases). CDR3 length: 15 residues. Germline CDR1 and CDR2: MDHEN and SYDVKM. V was pared by 6 bases and J by 0 bases, with 15 bases between. Here the CDR3 reads CASSRTVSASYEQYF. The CDR3 bases are TGTGCCAGCAGCCGGACAGTTTCTGCCTCCTACGAGCAGTACTTC.

The chain carries TRBV7-2 and TRBJ1-2, with 10 nucleotides matching TRBD1. V trimming: 0 bases; J trimming: 5 bases; junction bases outside the gene matches: 3. Per germline, CDR1 SGHTA and CDR2 FQGNSA. The CDR3 sequence is 15 residues long. The chain's CDR3 is CASSLAPGQGYGYTF. DNA for the CDR3: TGTGCCAGCAGCTTAGCGCCGGGACAGGGGTATGGCTACACCTTC.

The J gene is TRBJ1-1, the V gene TRBV7-2; 7 bases are a match to TRBD1. Per the germline V gene, CDR1 is SGHTA and CDR2 is FQGNSA. The CDR3 contains 15 residues. After removal of 5 bases from V and 0 bases from J, the junction contained 6 bases not matched to a gene. The CDR3 DNA follows: TGTGCCAGCAGCCAGTGGGACAGTGTGAACACTGAAGCTTTCTTT. Protein product: CASSQWDSVNTEAFF.

The V call is TRBV6-1, the J call TRBJ2-2; TRBD1 agrees at 7 bases. Germline CDR1 MNHNS, CDR2 SASEGT. J was trimmed by 0 bases and V by 6 bases; bases with no gene match: 1. CDR3 length equals 14 residues. The CDR3 DNA sequence: TGTGCCAGCAGGCAGGGGGCGAACACCGGGGAGCTGTTTTTT. Residues: CASRQGANTGELFF.

This chain links TRBV11-2 with TRBJ2-7; TRBD2 aligns across 9 bases. The CDR3 covers 14 residues. CDR1 SGHAT and CDR2 FQNNGV come from the germline V gene. Trimming removed 5 bases from V and 2 bases from J; junction bases left unmatched: 4. The CDR3 region has the DNA TGTGCCAGCAGCCGCCTAGCGGGGACCTACGAGCAGTACTTC. Translation gives CASSRLAGTYEQYF. Using reference TRBV11-2 and TRBJ2-7 for the parts outside the CDR3, the full variable domain is EAGVAQSPRYKIIEKRQSVAFWCNPISGHATLYWYQQILGQGPKLLIQFQNNGVVDDSQLPKDRFSAERLKGVDSTLKIQPAKLEDSAVYLCASSRLAGTYEQYFGPGTRLTVT.

The chain combines TRBV5-6 with TRBJ1-6, with 7 bases identical to TRBD1. The CDR3 runs 16 residues. Trimming cost V 1 base and J 7 bases; bases outside gene matches: 8. Germline CDR1 reads SGHDT; CDR2 reads YYEEEE. CDR3 loop: CASSLIGTAPNSPLHF. The CDR3 nucleotides read TGTGCCAGCAGCTTGATAGGGACAGCCCCGAATTCACCCCTCCACTTT.

The V and J genes are TRBV11-2 and TRBJ1-4; D perhaps matches TRBD1 (6 bases). The CDR3 is 13 residues long. Germline CDR1 reads SGHAT; CDR2 reads FQNNGV. Trimming cost V 5 bases and J 4 bases, with 8 bases left between them. This chain's CDR3 is CASSRTDNEKLFF. The DNA of the CDR3 is TGTGCCAGCAGCCGGACAGATAATGAAAAACTGTTTTTT.

The chain joins TRBV7-8 to TRBJ1-5; the D gene is possibly TRBD1 (5 bases). The CDR3 length is 17 residues. CDR1 and CDR2 from the germline V gene are SGHVS and FQNEAQ. Trimming removed 4 bases at V and 0 bases at J, with 16 bases between. CDR3 sequence reads: CASSSGDGYYSNQPQHF. In nucleotides, the CDR3 is TGTGCCAGCAGCTCGGGGGACGGCTACTATAGCAATCAGCCCCAGCATTTT.

This clone was recorded once. One end of the junction is discordant with germline, which a read error may explain. This chain links TRBV27 with TRBJ1-1, with TRBD1 identical over 7 bases. CDR1 and CDR2 from the germline V gene are MNHEY and SMNVEV (reference sequence). The CDR3 is 19 residues long. The DNA for the CDR3 is TGTGCCAACAGTTTGGGAGGCATTGGCGTTAAAGGGGGCCTCACTGAAGCTTTCTTT. It translates to CANSLGGIGVKGGLTEAFF.

This chain uses TRBV14 with TRBJ1-5, with TRBD1 matching 9 bases. J gave up 5 bases and V 4 bases, and 6 bases lay outside the gene matches. This CDR3 contains 15 residues. CDR1 and CDR2 from the germline V gene are SGHDN and FVKESK. The CDR3 bases are TGTGCCAGCAGCCCCGGACAGGGGCAGGATCAGCCCCAGCATTTT. Translation: CASSPGQGQDQPQHF.

The rearrangement links TRBV6-5 to TRBJ1-5, with D perhaps matching TRBD1 (6 bases). Germline assignment: CDR1 MNHEY and CDR2 SVGAGI. The V gene lost 5 bases and the J gene lost 2 bases, with 10 bases spanning the gap. The CDR3 sequence is 14 residues long. CDR3 nucleotides: TGTGCCAGCAGTGAGCGACAGGGCAATCAGCCCCAGCATTTT. This sequence encodes CASSERQGNQPQHF.

The genes are TRBV2 and TRBJ1-1; the D is unclear. In germline, CDR1 is SNHLY, CDR2 FYNNEI. The CDR3 loop spans 13 amino acids. V gave up 2 bases and J gave up 7 bases, with 11 bases separating them. The CDR3 spells CASSEKGEGEAFF. As DNA, the CDR3 is TGTGCCAGCAGTGAAAAAGGCGAGGGTGAAGCTTTCTTT.

V gene TRBV7-2 combines with J gene TRBJ1-4; 7 positions match TRBD1. The ends lost 5 bases at V and 8 bases at J; junction bases unmatched: 11. In germline, CDR1 is SGHTA, CDR2 FQGNSA. This CDR3 has 15 amino acids. CDR3 sequence reads: CASSGRPGTDEKLFF. The CDR3 DNA sequence: TGTGCCAGCAGCGGAAGACCCGGGACAGACGAAAAACTGTTTTTT.

The V and J genes are TRBV19 and TRBJ1-5; the match to TRBD1 covers 9 bases. Germline CDR1 LNHDA, CDR2 SQIVND (reference sequence). This CDR3 spans 16 amino acids. J lost 4 bases, V lost 3 bases, and 7 bases had no gene match. Here the CDR3 reads CASSIPSGQGNQPQHF. CDR3 DNA: TGTGCCAGTAGTATCCCCTCGGGACAGGGAAATCAGCCCCAGCATTTT.